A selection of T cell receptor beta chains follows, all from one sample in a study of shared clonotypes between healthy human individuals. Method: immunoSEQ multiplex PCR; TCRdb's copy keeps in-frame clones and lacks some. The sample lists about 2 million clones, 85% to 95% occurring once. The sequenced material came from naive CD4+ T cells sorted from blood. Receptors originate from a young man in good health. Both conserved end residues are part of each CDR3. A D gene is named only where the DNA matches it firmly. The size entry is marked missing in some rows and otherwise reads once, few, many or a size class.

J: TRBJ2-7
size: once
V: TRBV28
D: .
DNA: TGTGCCAGTAGGGACTACGAGCAGTACTTC
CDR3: CASRDYEQYF

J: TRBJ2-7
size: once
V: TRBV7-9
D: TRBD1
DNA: TGTGCCAGCCAAATCTACCGGGACAGGGAGTCTAAGCAGTACTTC
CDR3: CASQIYRDRESKQYF

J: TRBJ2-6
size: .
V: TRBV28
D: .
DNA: TGTGCCAGCAGCTCCGCAGGGGCTGGGGCCAACGTCCTGACTTTC
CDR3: CASSSAGAGANVLTF

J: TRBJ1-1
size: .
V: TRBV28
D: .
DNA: TGTGCCAGCAGGAGAGATTTGAACACTGAAGCTTTCTTT
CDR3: CASRRDLNTEAFF

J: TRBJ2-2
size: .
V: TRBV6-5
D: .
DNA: TGTGCCAGCAGCCAGGCCGGGGGTTACACCGGGGAGCTGTTTTTT
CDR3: CASSQAGGYTGELFF

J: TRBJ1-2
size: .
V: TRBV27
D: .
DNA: TGTGCCAGCAGTTCATACACGTCGTCTAACTATGGCTACACCTTC
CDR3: CASSSYTSSNYGYTF

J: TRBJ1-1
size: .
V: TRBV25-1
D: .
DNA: TGTGCCAGCAGATCCTTGGGACCGATGAACACTGAAGCTTTCTTT
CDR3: CASRSLGPMNTEAFF

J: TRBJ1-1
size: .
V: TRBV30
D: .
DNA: TGTGCCTGGAGGGGACACGTGAACACTGAAGCTTTCTTT
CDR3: CAWRGHVNTEAFF

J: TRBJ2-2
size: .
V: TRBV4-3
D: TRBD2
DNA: TGCGCCAGCAGCCAAGATCCACTAGCGGGAGCGGGCGGGGAGCTGTTTTTT
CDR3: CASSQDPLAGAGGELFF

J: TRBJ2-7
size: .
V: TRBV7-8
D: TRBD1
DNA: TGTGCCAGCAGCCCCAGGGACAGGGGGATAAGGGAGCAGTACTTC
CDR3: CASSPRDRGIREQYF

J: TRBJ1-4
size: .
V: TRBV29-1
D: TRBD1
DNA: TGCAGCGTCGCCGGGACAGGGGGAAAGGCAACTAATGAAAAACTGTTTTTT
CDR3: CSVAGTGGKATNEKLFF

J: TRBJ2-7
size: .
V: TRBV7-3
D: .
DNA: TGTGCCAGCAGCTCGACGTTAACCTTACAGCTCGGAGAGCAGTACTTC
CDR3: CASSSTLTLQLGEQYF

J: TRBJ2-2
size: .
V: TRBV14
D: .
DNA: TGTGCCAGCAGCCAAGGCGGTACAAACACCGGGGAGCTGTTTTTT
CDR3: CASSQGGTNTGELFF

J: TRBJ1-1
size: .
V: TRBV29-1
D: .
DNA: TGCAGCGTCGATCGGGCCCTGGACAGTAACACTGAAGCTTTCTTT
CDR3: CSVDRALDSNTEAFF

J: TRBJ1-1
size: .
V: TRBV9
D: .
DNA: TGTGCCAGCAGCGTAGACGGCAGGGCGAACACTGAAGCTTTCTTT
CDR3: CASSVDGRANTEAFF

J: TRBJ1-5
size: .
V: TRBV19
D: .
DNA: TGTGCCAGTAGCTCGACAGGAGAGAGCAATCAGCCCCAGCATTTT
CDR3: CASSSTGESNQPQHF

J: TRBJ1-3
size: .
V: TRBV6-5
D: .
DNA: TGTGCCAGCAGTGACATCTCTGGAAACACCATATATTTT
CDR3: CASSDISGNTIYF

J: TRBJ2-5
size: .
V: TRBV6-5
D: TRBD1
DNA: TGTGCCAGCAGTTCTTACCGGGACAGCCCGCAGGCCCAGTACTTC
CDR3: CASSSYRDSPQAQYF

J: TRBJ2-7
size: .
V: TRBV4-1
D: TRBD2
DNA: TGCGCCAGCAGTCACTCTGATATACCGGGACTAGCGGGAAAAAACTACGAGCAGTACTTC
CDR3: CASSHSDIPGLAGKNYEQYF

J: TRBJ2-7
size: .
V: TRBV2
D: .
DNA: TGTGCCAGCAGCCGGGAAGGTTACGAGCAGTACTTC
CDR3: CASSREGYEQYF

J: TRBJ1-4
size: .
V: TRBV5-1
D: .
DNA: TGCGCCAGCAGACACGACACCTCAGCAACTAATGAAAAACTGTTTTTT
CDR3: CASRHDTSATNEKLFF

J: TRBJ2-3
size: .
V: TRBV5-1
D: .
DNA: TGCGCCAGCAGCATGGACAGCGTCGACACAGATACGCAGTATTTT
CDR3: CASSMDSVDTDTQYF

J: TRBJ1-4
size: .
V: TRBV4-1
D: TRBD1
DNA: TGCGCCAGCAGCCAAGCCGGGACAGGGAACGAAAAACTGTTTTTT
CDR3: CASSQAGTGNEKLFF

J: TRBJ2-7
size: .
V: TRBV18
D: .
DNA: TGTGCCAGCTCAACAGGGAACTCCTACGAGCAGTACTTC
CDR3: CASSTGNSYEQYF

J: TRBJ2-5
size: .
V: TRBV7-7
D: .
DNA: TGTGCTAGCAGCTTAGTTTTAGGGGCCCGAGAGACCCAGTACTTC
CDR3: CASSLVLGARETQYF

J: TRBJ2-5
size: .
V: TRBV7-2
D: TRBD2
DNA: TGTGCCAGCAGCTTAGGACTAGCGGGGGGACAAGAGACCCAGTACTTC
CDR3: CASSLGLAGGQETQYF

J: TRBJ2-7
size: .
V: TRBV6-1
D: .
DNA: TGTGCCAGCAGTGAAGGAAGGGCCCCTCGTCGCGAGCAGTACTTC
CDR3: CASSEGRAPRREQYF

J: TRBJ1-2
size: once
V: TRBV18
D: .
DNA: TGTGCCAGCTCAGGAGCGAATCTGCGCTATGGCTACACCTTC
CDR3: CASSGANLRYGYTF

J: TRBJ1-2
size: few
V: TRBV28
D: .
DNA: TGTGCCAGCAGTACCTGGGTTGGCTACACCTTC
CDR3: CASSTWVGYTF

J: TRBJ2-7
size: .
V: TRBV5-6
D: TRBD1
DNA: TGTGCCAGCAGCCCGGGACAGGGGCCCTACGAGCAGTACTTC
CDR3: CASSPGQGPYEQYF

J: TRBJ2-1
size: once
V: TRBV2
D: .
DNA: TGTGCCAGCTACCTAACGGGGCCTTACAATGAGCAGTTCTTC
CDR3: CASYLTGPYNEQFF

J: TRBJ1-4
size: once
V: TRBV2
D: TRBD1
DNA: TGTGCCAGCAGTGGAACAGGGGGCGCGGGATTTAGGGAAAAACTGTTTTTT
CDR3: CASSGTGGAGFREKLFF

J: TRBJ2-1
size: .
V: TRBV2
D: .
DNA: TGTGCCAGCAGTCTTTATGGAAGCTCCTACAATGAGCAGTTCTTC
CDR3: CASSLYGSSYNEQFF

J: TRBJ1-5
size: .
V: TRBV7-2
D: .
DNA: TGTGCCAGCAGCTTAGCACGGGGATGGTATCAGCCCCAGCATTTT
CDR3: CASSLARGWYQPQHF

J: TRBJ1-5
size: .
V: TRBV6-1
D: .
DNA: TGTGCCAGCAGTGAGCTCAGGGTTGGCAATCAGCCCCAGCATTTT
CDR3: CASSELRVGNQPQHF

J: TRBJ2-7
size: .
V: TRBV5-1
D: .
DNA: TGCGCCAGCAGCTTTTACAGGGCTTCCTACGAGCAGTACTTC
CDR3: CASSFYRASYEQYF

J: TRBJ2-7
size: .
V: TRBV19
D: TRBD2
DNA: TGTGCCAGTAGAGAAGCGGGAGCGACCTACGAGCAGTACTTC
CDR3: CASREAGATYEQYF

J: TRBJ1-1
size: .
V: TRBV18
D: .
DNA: TGTGCCAGCTCACCATCATCCACCACTGAAGCTTTCTTT
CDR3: CASSPSSTTEAFF

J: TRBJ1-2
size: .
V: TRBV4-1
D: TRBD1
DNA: TGCGCCAGCAGCCACGTTCCGACAGGGCCCCTCGAAGGTGGCTACACCTTC
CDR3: CASSHVPTGPLEGGYTF

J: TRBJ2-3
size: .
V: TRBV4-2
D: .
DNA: TGTGCCAGCAGCCAAGTACTTCGCACAGATACGCAGTATTTT
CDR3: CASSQVLRTDTQYF

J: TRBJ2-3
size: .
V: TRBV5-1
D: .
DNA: TGCGCCAGCAGCTTGGAGGCGAATTCAGATACGCAGTATTTT
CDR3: CASSLEANSDTQYF

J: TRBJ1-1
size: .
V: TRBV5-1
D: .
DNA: TGCGCCAGCAGCCGAGCAGGGGACACTGAAGCTTTCTTT
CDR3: CASSRAGDTEAFF

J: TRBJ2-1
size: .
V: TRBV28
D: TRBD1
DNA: TGTGCCAGCAGTTTCCACAGGGGAGAGCAGTTCTTC
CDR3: CASSFHRGEQFF

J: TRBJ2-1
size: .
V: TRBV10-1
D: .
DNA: TGCGCCACCTCAATGTACAATGAGCAGTTCTTC
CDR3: CATSMYNEQFF

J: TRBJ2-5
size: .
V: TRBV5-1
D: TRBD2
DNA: TGCGCCAGCAGCCGTATGAGGACGGGAGGGGCAGAGACCCAGTACTTC
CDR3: CASSRMRTGGAETQYF

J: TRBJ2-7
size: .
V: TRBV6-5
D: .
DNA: TGTGCCTCAGCCCAGGCCGGCGAGCAGTACTTC
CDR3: CASAQAGEQYF